Listed here are 24 T cell receptor beta chains from one sample, sequenced in a study of blood T cell repertoires in COVID-19. Using immunoSEQ multiplex PCR, the repertoire was profiled, and TCRdb retains in-frame clones only, with some absent. The table includes 85,000 to 130,000 clones, roughly 82% detected once. Sequencing used peripheral blood. The receptors here all came from a man between 60 and 75 years old with acute or convalescent COVID-19.

V usage is TRBV11-2 and J usage is TRBJ1-4; the D gene is possibly TRBD1 (5 bases). From germline, CDR1 is SGHAT and CDR2 FQNNGV. The V end lost 0 bases, the J end lost 7 bases, and 12 bases lay between the germline ends. The CDR3 loop spans 15 amino acids. CDR3 loop: CASSLDSRGVEKLFF. The CDR3 region has the DNA TGTGCCAGCAGCTTAGATAGTCGGGGGGTTGAAAAACTGTTTTTT.

The gene calls are TRBV4-1 and TRBJ2-1, with 8 bases identical to TRBD2. Germline V lookup: CDR1 MGHRA, CDR2 YSYEKL. The V gene end was trimmed by 2 bases and the J gene end by 4 bases; junction bases not matched to a gene: 7. This CDR3 has 16 amino acids. The CDR3 bases are TGCGCCAGCAGCCAACAGCTCACTAGCGGTTACAATGAGCAGTTCTTC. Protein: CASSQQLTSGYNEQFF.

This chain joins TRBV7-8 and TRBJ1-1; TRBD1 aligns across 10 bases. Germline V gives CDR1 SGHVS, CDR2 FQNEAQ. This CDR3 has 12 residues. Unmatched junction bases numbered 4, after V lost 5 bases and J lost 10 bases. CDR3 coding DNA: TGTGCCAGCAGCCAGGGGACAGGGGTAGCTTTCTTT. As protein: CASSQGTGVAFF.

This chain links TRBV4-2 with TRBJ1-2; 8 bases are a match to TRBD1. V dropped 4 bases and J dropped 2; count of bases not matched to a gene: 3. The CDR3 runs 14 residues. The germline V gene encodes CDR1 LGHNA and CDR2 YNFKEQ. In DNA form, the CDR3 reads TGTGCCAGCAGCCTCGGGACAGGCAACTATGGCTACACCTTC. Amino acid sequence: CASSLGTGNYGYTF.

V gene TRBV5-1 combines with J gene TRBJ2-2; perhaps TRBD2 as D (6 bases). V lost 3 bases, J lost 2 bases, and 20 bases lay in between. CDR3 length equals 18 residues. Looked up from germline, CDR1 is SGHRS and CDR2 is YFSETQ. The CDR3: CASSSSGALSANTGELFF. CDR3 nucleotides: TGCGCCAGCAGCTCCTCGGGAGCCCTCTCCGCTAACACCGGGGAGCTGTTTTTT.

The rearrangement uses TRBV11-2 and TRBJ1-6; TRBD1 is a possible D gene (5 bases). CDR1 and CDR2 (germline): SGHAT, FQNNGV. Deletions cut 5 bases from V and 11 bases from J, with 16 bases between. This CDR3 comprises 14 residues. The CDR3 DNA reads TGTGCCAGCAGCCAAATCTCAGGGAATGCACCCCTCCACTTT. The encoded protein is CASSQISGNAPLHF.

The V and J genes are TRBV7-9 and TRBJ2-5; the D gene is possibly TRBD1 (6 bases). CDR1 SEHNR and CDR2 FQNEAQ come from the germline V gene (reference sequence). Trimming stripped 5 bases from V and 5 bases from J, with 18 bases between. This CDR3 spans 15 amino acids. The CDR3, as DNA: TGTGCCAGCAGCCAGGCAGGGGCTTTGGGTGAGACCCAGTACTTC. It is translated as CASSQAGALGETQYF.

The V call is TRBV29-1, the J call TRBJ1-1; D unclear. V gave up 1 base and J gave up 0 bases, with 9 bases separating them. The length of the CDR3 is 14 residues. From germline, CDR1 is SQVTM and CDR2 ANQGSEA. CDR3 residues: CSVEGAVMNTEAFF. CDR3 in DNA: TGCAGCGTTGAAGGGGCAGTCATGAACACTGAAGCTTTCTTT.

This chain links TRBV19 with TRBJ2-5; possible D gene TRBD1, 6 bases. Trimming removed 4 bases from V and 5 bases from J, with 17 bases in between. The CDR3 is 15 residues long. Germline CDR1 LNHDA, CDR2 SQIVND (reference sequence). Here the CDR3 reads CASSTSGTLFETQYF. In nucleotides, the CDR3 is TGTGCCAGTAGTACTTCCGGGACACTCTTTGAGACCCAGTACTTC.

The chain has TRBV5-1 and TRBJ2-3; TRBD2 agrees at 9 bases. CDR1 SGHRS and CDR2 YFSETQ come from the germline V gene. The CDR3 contains 15 residues. Losses at the gene ends were 0 bases for V and 5 bases for J; bases not matched to a gene: 4. This CDR3 reads CASSLVAGGRDTQYF. CDR3 DNA sequence: TGCGCCAGCAGCTTGGTTGCGGGAGGGCGAGATACGCAGTATTTT.

The rearrangement joins TRBV7-2 to TRBJ2-5; the D gene is possibly TRBD1 (6 bases). V was trimmed by 2 bases and J by 7 bases, leaving 14 bases between them. Germline V gene data show CDR1 as SGHTA and CDR2 as FQGNSA. The CDR3 is made up of 14 amino acids. The CDR3 reads CASSLPREGGTQYF. DNA of the CDR3: TGTGCCAGCAGCTTACCGAGAGAAGGGGGGACCCAGTACTTC.

Of note for this clone: Compared with germline, one end of the junction differs, possibly owing to a read error. This sequence joins TRBV2 and TRBJ2-4; D possibly corresponds to TRBD1 (6 bases). The CDR3 runs 12 residues. Germline-derived CDR1 and CDR2 are SNHLY and FYNNEI. CDR3 amino acids: CASSQTGTPKDF. CDR3 DNA: TGTGCCAGCAGCCAAACCGGGACACCAAAGGACTTC. Using reference TRBV2 and TRBJ2-4 for the parts outside the CDR3, the full variable domain is EPEVTQTPSHQVTQMGQEVILRCVPISNHLYFYWYRQILGQKVEFLVSFYNNEISEKSEIFDDQFSVERPDGSNFTLKIRSTKLEDSAMYFCASSQTGTPKDFGAGTRLSVL.

The genes are TRBV10-1 and TRBJ1-2; no definite D call. CDR1 and CDR2 (germline): WNHNN, SYGVQD (reference sequence). The CDR3 sequence is 10 residues long. The V end lost 4 bases, the J end lost 6 bases, and 3 bases lay between the germline ends. The CDR3 region is CASSGDGYTF. The CDR3 DNA reads TGCGCCAGCAGTGGCGATGGCTACACCTTC.

V is TRBV24-1 and J is TRBJ2-3, with 13 bases lining up with TRBD2. The CDR3 has 19 residues. Looked up from germline, CDR1 is KGHDR and CDR2 is SFDVKD. V lost 1 base to trimming and J lost 5 bases; unmatched junction nucleotides: 11. The CDR3 nucleotides are TGTGCCACCAGTGATTTAGGGGGGGGACTAGCGGGAAAGAGAGATACGCAGTATTTT. Its protein is CATSDLGGGLAGKRDTQYF.

The chain carries TRBV10-1 and TRBJ2-1; 9 bases are shared with TRBD2. The CDR3 is 15 amino acids. Looked up from germline, CDR1 is WNHNN and CDR2 is SYGVQD (reference sequence). J was trimmed by 9 bases and V by 4 bases; bases with no gene match: 10. CDR3 protein: CASSAPFAGGPEQFF. The CDR3 region has the DNA TGCGCCAGCAGTGCTCCTTTTGCGGGAGGGCCTGAGCAGTTCTTC.

To note about this clone: The junction departs from germline at one end; a sequencing error may be responsible. The V and J genes are TRBV27 and TRBJ1-4; D unresolved. Germline CDR1 and CDR2: MNHEY and SMNVEV (reference sequence). The CDR3 is 12 amino acids. The CDR3 DNA reads as TGCGCCGCCGGGAGGACTAATGAAAAACTGTTTTTT. It translates to CAAGRTNEKLFF.

J is TRBJ2-1 and V is TRBV27; D possibly corresponds to TRBD1 (6 bases). This CDR3 comprises 15 residues. Germline V gives CDR1 MNHEY, CDR2 SMNVEV (reference sequence). Trimming took off 10 bases at V and 1 base at J, with 17 bases between the two ends. The CDR3 is CATHFGTSSYNEQFF. The CDR3 nucleotides are TGTGCCACCCACTTCGGGACAAGTTCCTACAATGAGCAGTTCTTC.

This chain joins TRBV21-1 and TRBJ2-7; the D call of TRBD2 is as the table states it, not checked on the DNA. TRBV21-1 has pseudogene status. The CDR3 extends over 18 amino acids. The CDR3: CASSKNDWTSGMHYEQYV. The CDR3 DNA reads as TGTGCCAGCAGCAAAAACGATTGGACTAGCGGGATGCACTACGAGCAGTACGTC.

The rearrangement uses TRBV3-1 (or the pseudogene TRBV3-2) and TRBJ2-3; 7 bases line up with TRBD2. Per the germline V gene, CDR1 is LGHDT and CDR2 is YNNKEL (reference sequence). This CDR3 contains 15 residues. Losses at the gene ends were 5 bases for V and 2 bases for J; bases not matched to a gene: 7. The CDR3 sequence is CASSTRTSPTDTQYF. As DNA, the CDR3 is TGTGCCAGCAGCACCCGGACTAGTCCCACAGATACGCAGTATTTT.

V gene TRBV5-1 combines with J gene TRBJ2-3; 8 nucleotides match TRBD1. The CDR3 is made up of 15 amino acids. The germline CDR1 and CDR2 sequences are SGHRS and YFSETQ. Unmatched junction bases numbered 5, after V lost 4 bases and J lost 1 base. The CDR3 sequence is CASSGGTGGTDTQYF. Here the CDR3 DNA reads TGCGCCAGCAGCGGCGGGACAGGAGGCACAGATACGCAGTATTTT.

This clone has just one count. This chain joins TRBV5-1 and TRBJ2-3; TRBD2 matches 10 bases. The V and J ends lost 4 bases and 1 base, in that order; junction bases with no gene match: 3. This CDR3 has 15 residues. Germline-derived CDR1 and CDR2 are SGHRS and YFSETQ. CDR3 in amino acids: CASSVGTSGTDTQYF. CDR3 sequence (DNA): TGCGCCAGCAGCGTGGGGACTAGCGGCACAGATACGCAGTATTTT.

The chain uses TRBV5-1 and TRBJ1-1, with TRBD1 matching over 7 bases. V lost 6 bases to trimming and J lost 4 bases; unmatched junction nucleotides: 3. CDR3 length equals 12 residues. Germline loops: CDR1 SGHRS, CDR2 YFSETQ. The CDR3, as DNA: TGCGCCAGCACACAGGGGTCCACTGAAGCTTTCTTT. Amino acids: CASTQGSTEAFF.

The gene calls are TRBV11-2 and TRBJ2-5; 7 nucleotides match TRBD1. J lost 3 bases, V lost 5 bases, and 18 bases had no gene match. Germline V gene lookup returns CDR1 SGHAT and CDR2 FQNNGV. This CDR3 region has 18 residues. CDR3 nucleotide sequence: TGTGCCAGCAGCCCCTCCGGATGGGCCACTACAGGGGAAGAGACCCAGTACTTC. It translates to CASSPSGWATTGEETQYF.

The chain couples TRBV28 to TRBJ2-6, with D tentatively TRBD2 (5 bases). CDR1 and CDR2 from the germline V gene are MDHEN and SYDVKM. The CDR3 extends over 14 amino acids. V dropped 6 bases and J dropped 9 bases, with 15 bases sitting between them. The CDR3 spells CASRSGLGLNVLTF. CDR3 DNA: TGTGCCAGCAGGTCGGGTTTAGGACTCAACGTCCTGACTTTC.